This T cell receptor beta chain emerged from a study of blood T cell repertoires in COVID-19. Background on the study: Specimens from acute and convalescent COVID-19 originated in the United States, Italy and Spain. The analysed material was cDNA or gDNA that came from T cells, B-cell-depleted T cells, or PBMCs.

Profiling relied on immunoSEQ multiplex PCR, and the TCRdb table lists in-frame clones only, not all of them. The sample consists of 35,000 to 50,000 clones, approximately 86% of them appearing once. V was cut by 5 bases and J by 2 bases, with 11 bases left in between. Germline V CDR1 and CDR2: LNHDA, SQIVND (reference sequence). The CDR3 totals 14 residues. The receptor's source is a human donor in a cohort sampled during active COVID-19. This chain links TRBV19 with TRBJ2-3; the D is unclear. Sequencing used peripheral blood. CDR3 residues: CASSRASYTDTQYF. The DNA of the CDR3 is TGTGCCAGTAGTCGTGCTTCCTACACAGATACGCAGTATTTT.